Below are 18 T cell receptor beta chains sequenced from a single sample in a study of post-analysis software for immune sequencing data. Findings and limits, study-wide: TRBV5-6, TRBV5-1 and TRBV20-1 were among four or five TRBV segments more frequent in patients than controls.

Built from TCR beta cDNA, the libraries had unique molecular identifiers in them. MiXCR was run by TCRdb on the PCR reads, yielding one entry per CDR3 protein. The sample holds hundreds of thousands of distinct CDR3 sequences, about 40% seen once. The antigens of these receptors remain unknown. The sequenced sample was blood. The receptors come from a girl aged 5-17 years with multiple sclerosis.

This clonotype is a singleton in its sample. This sequence joins TRBV20-1 and TRBJ2-5; 11 positions agree with TRBD2. Trimming cost V 3 bases and J 2 bases; bases outside gene matches: 11. The CDR3 spans 17 residues. Germline CDR1 and CDR2: DFQATT and SNEGSKA (reference sequence). CDR3 loop: CSASRASGGPIQETQYF. The CDR3 DNA reads TGCAGTGCTAGCCGGGCTAGCGGGGGGCCGATACAAGAGACCCAGTACTTC.

The chain carries TRBV29-1 and TRBJ2-1; 11 nucleotides line up with TRBD2. From germline, CDR1 is SQVTM and CDR2 ANQGSEA. CDR3 size: 14 residues. V trimming: 5 bases; J trimming: 4 bases; junction bases outside the gene matches: 4. The CDR3 sequence is CSVIAGGPYNEQFF. CDR3 nucleotides: TGCAGCGTTATAGCGGGAGGGCCTTACAATGAGCAGTTCTTC.

This sequence joins TRBV5-1 and TRBJ1-1; 7 bases fit TRBD1. Germline assignment: CDR1 SGHRS and CDR2 YFSETQ. The CDR3 totals 14 residues. V shed 4 bases, J shed 1 base, and the junction held 4 bases outside the gene matches. The CDR3 sequence: CASSHSGGNTEAFF. For the CDR3, the DNA is TGCGCCAGCAGCCACTCAGGGGGGAACACTGAAGCTTTCTTT.

The genes are TRBV20-1 and TRBJ2-7, with TRBD2 matching 7 bases. Trimming took 0 bases from V and 1 from J; bases not matched to a gene: 6. CDR1 and CDR2 (germline): DFQATT, SNEGSKA (reference sequence). The CDR3 runs to 15 residues. CDR3 sequence (DNA): TGCAGTGCTAGAGATCCGGGACTACAATCCTACGAGCAGTACTTC. This sequence encodes CSARDPGLQSYEQYF.

The chain combines TRBV7-9 with TRBJ2-1, with TRBD1 identical over 9 bases. Per the germline V gene, CDR1 is SEHNR and CDR2 is FQNEAQ (reference sequence). V was clipped by 5 bases and J by 7 bases; unmatched bases: 9. The CDR3 contains 15 residues. This CDR3 is CASSPPRQGGNEQFF. In DNA, the CDR3 is TGTGCCAGCAGCCCACCGAGACAGGGGGGAAATGAGCAGTTCTTC.

This clonotype is a singleton in its sample. This chain joins TRBV5-1 and TRBJ2-3; 7 positions agree with TRBD1. Unmatched junction bases numbered 5, after V lost 3 bases and J lost 4 bases. CDR3 length: 14 residues. From germline, CDR1 is SGHRS and CDR2 YFSETQ. The CDR3 DNA is TGCGCCAGCAGCTCGGGACAGCGCGCAGATACGCAGTATTTT. Translating gives CASSSGQRADTQYF.

The chain carries TRBV6-6 and TRBJ1-1, with 7 bases matching TRBD1. The junction had 7 bases not matched to a gene; V was cut back by 4 bases and J by 8 bases. There are 13 residues in the CDR3. Germline CDR1 MNHNY, CDR2 SVGAGI (reference sequence). The CDR3 sequence: CASSSGTVTEAFF. The CDR3 region has the DNA TGTGCCAGCAGTTCCGGGACAGTCACAGAAGCTTTCTTT.

This rearrangement joins TRBV6-4 to TRBJ2-1, with TRBD1 matching over 10 bases. Germline assignment: CDR1 MRHNA and CDR2 SNTAGT. The V segment lost 6 bases and the J segment 10 bases; nucleotides outside the gene matches: 9. The CDR3 has 14 residues. The DNA of the CDR3 is TGTGCCAGCAGGGGACAGGGGCCTAGGGGAGAGCAGTTCTTC. This gives the protein CASRGQGPRGEQFF.

This clonotype was detected only a few times. Here the CDR3 DNA reads TGTGCCAGCAGTTTGGGGTGGGGTGGTACCTCCTACGAGCAGTACTTC. Amino acids: CASSLGWGGTSYEQYF. The chain is built from TRBV12-3 or TRBV12-4 and TRBJ2-7; no clear D gene. This CDR3 has 16 residues. V shed 3 bases and J shed 0 bases, with 15 bases lying between them.

The chain is built from TRBV12-5 and TRBJ1-1; no reliable D call. The V and J ends lost 9 bases and 5 bases respectively, with 19 bases between them. Germline-derived CDR1 and CDR2 are LGHNT and FRNRAP. The CDR3 is made up of 14 amino acids. CDR3 sequence (DNA): TGTGCTAGCAGGACCGGGTCCCTGGAAACTGAAGCTTTCTTT. Translated: CASRTGSLETEAFF.

The rearrangement uses TRBV20-1 and TRBJ2-1; 11 nucleotides align to TRBD2. The CDR3 length is 16 residues. Germline lookup yields CDR1 DFQATT and CDR2 SNEGSKA (reference sequence). Germline trimming cut 0 bases from V and 4 bases from J; bases unmatched to any gene: 5. CDR3 in DNA: TGCAGTGCTAGAGATGAAGGGACTAGCGGATACAATGAGCAGTTCTTC. Its protein product is CSARDEGTSGYNEQFF.

The chain links TRBV12-3 or TRBV12-4 to TRBJ1-1, with D possibly being TRBD1 (6 bases). The CDR3 totals 14 residues. The V gene lost 5 bases and the J gene lost 3 bases, with 13 bases spanning the gap. Here the CDR3 DNA reads TGTGCCAGCAGTCCCAGGGGTGGGTACACTGAAGCTTTCTTT. This sequence encodes CASSPRGGYTEAFF.

This clonotype was recorded a few times. This chain links TRBV20-1 with TRBJ2-3; the match to TRBD1 covers 10 bases. This CDR3 has 16 amino acids. V trimming: 2 bases; J trimming: 4 bases; junction bases outside the gene matches: 9. From germline, CDR1 is DFQATT and CDR2 SNEGSKA (reference sequence). The CDR3 bases are TGCAGTGCTAGACCAGCCGGGACAGGGGACTCAGATACGCAGTATTTT. Translating gives CSARPAGTGDSDTQYF.

The V and J genes are TRBV20-1 and TRBJ2-1, with unresolved D. Trimming cost V 3 bases and J 8 bases, with 17 bases left between them. CDR1 is DFQATT and CDR2 is SNEGSKA in the germline V gene (reference sequence). The CDR3 runs to 14 residues. The CDR3: CSASGPLKVDEQFF. The CDR3 DNA reads as TGCAGTGCTAGCGGCCCACTGAAGGTCGATGAGCAGTTCTTC.

This clonotype was observed a few times. The chain employs TRBV12-3 or TRBV12-4 and TRBJ1-2, with a tentative D call TRBD1 (5 bases). The V gene lost 4 bases and the J gene lost 4 bases, with 13 bases spanning the gap. The CDR3 loop spans 14 amino acids. CDR3 protein: CASSSDSIGYGYTF. The CDR3 DNA reads as TGTGCCAGCAGTTCCGACAGTATCGGCTATGGCTACACCTTC.

The chain uses TRBV10-3 and TRBJ2-3, with TRBD2 matching 7 bases. The germline V gene has CDR1 ENHRY and CDR2 SYGVKD. The CDR3 has 16 residues. V was clipped by 3 bases and J by 2 bases; unmatched bases: 8. In DNA, the CDR3 is TGTGCCATCAGTGACGGAGCGGGGCTTATCACAGATACGCAGTATTTT. Its translation is CAISDGAGLITDTQYF.

The chain recombines TRBV12-3 or TRBV12-4 with TRBJ1-5; TRBD1 aligns across 7 bases. With 5 bases clipped from V and 3 bases from J, the junction kept 7 bases outside the gene matches. This CDR3 has 15 residues. CDR3 bases: TGTGCCAGCAGTCCCCGGGACAGATTCAATCAGCCCCAGCATTTT. Residues: CASSPRDRFNQPQHF.

The chain recombines TRBV12-3 or TRBV12-4 with TRBJ2-7; 10 nucleotides match TRBD2. The CDR3 is 15 amino acids. The ends lost 7 bases at V and 7 bases at J; junction bases unmatched: 13. CDR3 nucleotides: TGTGCCAGCACCCGAACGGGGCTAGCGGGAGAAGAGCAGTACTTC. This translates into CASTRTGLAGEEQYF.